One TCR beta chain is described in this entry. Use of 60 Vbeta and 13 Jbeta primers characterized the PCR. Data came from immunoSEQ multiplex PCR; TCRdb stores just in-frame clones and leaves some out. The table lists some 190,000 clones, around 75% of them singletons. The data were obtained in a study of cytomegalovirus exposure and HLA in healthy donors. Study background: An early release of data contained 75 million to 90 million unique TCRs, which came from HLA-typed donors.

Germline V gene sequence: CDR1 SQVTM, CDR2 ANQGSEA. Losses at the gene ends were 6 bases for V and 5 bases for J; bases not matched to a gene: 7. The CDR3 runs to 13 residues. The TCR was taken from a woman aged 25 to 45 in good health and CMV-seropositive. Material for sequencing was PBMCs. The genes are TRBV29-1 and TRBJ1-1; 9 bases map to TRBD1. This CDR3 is CSVGTGGGTEAFF. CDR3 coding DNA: TGCAGCGTCGGTACAGGGGGCGGGACTGAAGCTTTCTTT.